The 22 T cell receptor beta chains below all came from one sample that was sequenced in a study of shared clonotypes between healthy human individuals. Here immunoSEQ multiplex PCR was the method, and the copy in TCRdb shows in-frame clones only, minus some. The top ten clones hold under 0.8% of a sample with more than 900,000 clones, approximately 78% of them seen once. Sequencing was done on a sample of memory CD4+ T cells from PBMCs. Stated subset: CD45RA-negative fraction. The receptors were gathered from a man younger than 30 in good health. Some clones in this sample may be carry-over from other donors' samples.

As concerns this clone: Within the sample, other DNA sequences also encode this same CDR3. The chain employs TRBV5-1 and TRBJ2-1; TRBD2 aligns across 8 bases. The V segment lost 0 bases and the J segment 4 bases; nucleotides outside the gene matches: 6. The CDR3 totals 16 residues. CDR1 is SGHRS and CDR2 is YFSETQ in the germline V gene. The CDR3 is CASSLVAGGPYNEQFF. The CDR3 nucleotides read TGCGCCAGCAGCTTGGTGGCGGGAGGCCCGTACAATGAGCAGTTCTTC. The full variable domain, in which reference TRBV5-1 and TRBJ2-1 provide the parts outside the CDR3, is KAGVTQTPRYLIKTRGQQVTLSCSPISGHRSVSWYQQTPGQGLQFLFEYFSETQRNKGNFPGRFSGRQFSNSRSEMNVSTLELGDSALYLCASSLVAGGPYNEQFFGPGTRLTVL.

The chain uses TRBV28 and TRBJ2-7; 7 nucleotides line up with TRBD1. This CDR3 contains 14 residues. J lost 2 bases, V lost 7 bases, and 8 bases had no gene match. CDR1 and CDR2 (germline): MDHEN, SYDVKM. The CDR3 nucleotides are TGTGCCAGCAAAGGGACAGACTCAACCTACGAGCAGTACTTC. This sequence encodes CASKGTDSTYEQYF.

The chain is built from TRBV27 and TRBJ2-1; 7 nucleotides match TRBD1. Germline assignment: CDR1 MNHEY and CDR2 SMNVEV (reference sequence). V shed 6 bases, J shed 2 bases, and the junction held 10 bases outside the gene matches. The length of the CDR3 is 16 residues. Here the CDR3 reads CASRPGGANPYNEQFF. As DNA, the CDR3 is TGTGCCAGCAGACCAGGGGGAGCGAACCCCTACAATGAGCAGTTCTTC.

The rearrangement links TRBV7-3 to TRBJ2-7, with a weak D call TRBD1 (6 bases). Trimming took off 2 bases at V and 7 bases at J, with 12 bases between the two ends. The length of the CDR3 is 13 residues. Germline V gene data show CDR1 as SGHTA and CDR2 as FQGTGA. CDR3 sequence: CASSLYQGTEQYF. CDR3 in DNA: TGTGCCAGCAGCTTATACCAGGGGACGGAGCAGTACTTC.

This clone was recorded a few times. The rearrangement joins TRBV19 to TRBJ1-5, with unresolved D. CDR1 is LNHDA and CDR2 is SQIVND in the germline V gene (reference sequence). There are 13 residues in the CDR3. Trimming left V 3 bases short and J 8 bases short, with 11 bases between. CDR3 loop: CASSMRQTEPQHF. CDR3 coding DNA: TGTGCCAGTAGTATGAGGCAAACGGAGCCCCAGCATTTT.

This chain uses TRBV4-1 with TRBJ2-7; 14 bases line up with TRBD2. The CDR3 has 18 amino acids. Germline CDR1 and CDR2: MGHRA and YSYEKL. The ends lost 0 bases at V and 2 bases at J; junction bases unmatched: 6. The CDR3 nucleotides are TGCGCCAGCAGCCAAGAAATCCTGGGACTAGCGGGAGCCTACGAGCAGTACTTC. Protein: CASSQEILGLAGAYEQYF.

On this clone: Other DNA sequences within the sample encode an identical CDR3. This chain connects TRBV30 to TRBJ1-1, with TRBD1 identical over 8 bases. Germline-derived CDR1 and CDR2 are GTSNPN and SVGIG (reference sequence). The CDR3 has 13 amino acids. Unmatched junction bases numbered 1, after V lost 3 bases and J lost 1 base. CDR3 sequence reads: CAWSDRGNTEAFF. The CDR3 region has the DNA TGTGCCTGGAGCGACAGGGGGAACACTGAAGCTTTCTTT. Drawing the rest from reference TRBV30 and TRBJ1-1, the complete variable domain is SQTIHQWPATLVQPVGSPLSLECTVEGTSNPNLYWYRQAAGRGLQLLFYSVGIGQISSEVPQNLSASRPQDRQFILSSKKLLLSDSGFYLCAWSDRGNTEAFFGQGTRLTVV.

About this clone: A single base separates this from a much larger clone, so it may be a read error. The rearrangement uses TRBV30 and TRBJ2-6; D possibly corresponds to TRBD1 (5 bases). This CDR3 is 13 amino acids long. Germline-derived CDR1 and CDR2 are GTSNPN and SVGIG (reference sequence). The CDR3 spells CAWRISGANALTF. CDR3 bases: TGTGCCTGGAGAATCTCTGGGGCCAACGCCCTGACTTTC.

The chain is built from TRBV5-6 and TRBJ2-7; D possibly corresponds to TRBD2 (6 bases). The CDR3 sequence is 14 residues long. Trimming removed 5 bases from V and 3 bases from J, with 15 bases in between. CDR1 and CDR2 from the germline V gene are SGHDT and YYEEEE. The chain's CDR3 is CASSPGLLNYEQYF. The CDR3 coding sequence is TGTGCCAGCAGTCCGGGACTCCTTAACTACGAGCAGTACTTC.

On this clone: The same CDR3 can be traced to other DNA sequences in this sample. V usage is TRBV11-2 and J usage is TRBJ1-2; tentatively, D is TRBD1 (5 bases). With 5 bases removed from V and 4 bases from J, the gap between germline ends came to 14 bases. The CDR3 length is 14 residues. Per germline, CDR1 SGHAT and CDR2 FQNNGV. The CDR3 is CASSLARGPYGYTF. The CDR3 DNA sequence: TGTGCCAGCAGCCTGGCACGGGGCCCCTATGGCTACACCTTC.

This chain links TRBV5-1 with TRBJ2-7; the D gene is possibly TRBD1 (7 bases). The CDR3 covers 15 residues. CDR1 and CDR2 from the germline V gene are SGHRS and YFSETQ. V lost 5 bases, J lost 4 bases, and 19 bases lay in between. The CDR3 region has the DNA TGCGCCAGCAGGCCCCTTCCGGCAGGGGGGTACGAGCAGTACTTC. It codes for CASRPLPAGGYEQYF. Full variable domain (outside the CDR3, taken from reference TRBV5-1 and TRBJ2-7): KAGVTQTPRYLIKTRGQQVTLSCSPISGHRSVSWYQQTPGQGLQFLFEYFSETQRNKGNFPGRFSGRQFSNSRSEMNVSTLELGDSALYLCASRPLPAGGYEQYFGPGTRLTVT.

The V call is TRBV7-9, the J call TRBJ1-2; TRBD1 aligns across 8 bases. The CDR3 length is 15 residues. V lost 5 bases to trimming and J lost 1 base; unmatched junction nucleotides: 6. CDR1 and CDR2 (germline): SEHNR, FQNEAQ (reference sequence). CDR3 bases: TGTGCCAGCAGCCCCGTGGGACAGGTTAACTATGGCTACACCTTC. Translation gives CASSPVGQVNYGYTF.

This chain links TRBV2 with TRBJ1-1, with 8 bases fitting TRBD1. Trimming took 7 bases from V and 1 from J; bases not matched to a gene: 5. From germline, CDR1 is SNHLY and CDR2 FYNNEI. The length of the CDR3 is 14 residues. The CDR3 sequence: CASNGDRTNTEAFF. The CDR3 DNA follows: TGTGCCAGCAACGGGGACAGGACGAACACTGAAGCTTTCTTT.

The V call is TRBV5-1, the J call TRBJ1-1; TRBD1 might be the D (5 bases). Germline loops: CDR1 SGHRS, CDR2 YFSETQ. The CDR3 runs to 13 residues. The V gene lost 4 bases and the J gene lost 3 bases, with 10 bases spanning the gap. In nucleotides, the CDR3 is TGCGCCAGCAGCGCCAAAGGGGACACTGAAGCTTTCTTT. It is translated as CASSAKGDTEAFF.

Regarding this clone: A far larger clone is only one base removed, so a read error is likely. V is TRBV7-8 and J is TRBJ2-7, with D uncertain. The V gene's germline CDR1 is SGHVS and CDR2 FQNEAQ. V gave up 6 bases and J gave up 2 bases, with 17 bases separating them. The CDR3 extends over 15 amino acids. CDR3 nucleotide sequence: TGTGCCAGCAGTTTCCTCCGCTACACACCCTACGAGCAGTACTTC. It yields the protein CASSFLRYTPYEQYF.

V gene TRBV30 combines with J gene TRBJ2-1; TRBD2 aligns across 8 bases. The CDR3 length is 13 residues. Germline assignment: CDR1 GTSNPN and CDR2 SVGIG (reference sequence). Trimming at V came to 6 bases and at J to 4 bases, leaving 5 bases not matched to a gene. The CDR3 loop is CACRSGTYNEQFF. In nucleotides, the CDR3 is TGTGCCTGTCGTAGCGGGACTTACAATGAGCAGTTCTTC.

A word on this clone: The junction and the germline gene differ at one end; a read error may be behind it. The chain uses TRBV14 and TRBJ2-1; D might be TRBD2 (5 bases). This CDR3 region has 17 residues. CDR1 and CDR2 (germline): SGHDN, FVKESK. Here the CDR3 reads CAGSQEKGPLRVNEQFF. DNA of the CDR3: TGTGCCGGCAGCCAAGAAAAAGGGCCCCTGAGGGTGAATGAGCAGTTCTTC.

The CDR3 protein is CASSFVLTDTQYF. The CDR3 nucleotides read TGTGCCAGCAGTTTTGTCCTCACAGATACGCAGTATTTT. This chain joins TRBV27 and TRBJ2-3; D gene ambiguous. The V gene lost 3 bases and the J gene lost 2 bases, with 6 bases spanning the gap. The CDR3 is 13 amino acids. Looked up from germline, CDR1 is MNHEY and CDR2 is SMNVEV (reference sequence).

CDR3 residues: CASSNRVGEKLFF. In nucleotides, the CDR3 is TGTGCCAGTTCCAACAGGGTAGGCGAAAAACTGTTTTTT. V usage is TRBV19 and J usage is TRBJ1-4, with D perhaps TRBD1 (6 bases). The germline V gene encodes CDR1 LNHDA and CDR2 SQIVND (reference sequence). V gave up 8 bases and J gave up 8 bases, with 15 bases separating them. This CDR3 has 13 amino acids. Based on the CDR3 plus reference TRBV19 and TRBJ1-4, the full variable domain is DGGITQSPKYLFRKEGQNVTLSCEQNLNHDAMYWYRQDPGQGLRLIYYSQIVNDFQKGDIAEGYSVSREKKESFPLTVTSAQKNPTAFYLCASSNRVGEKLFFGSGTQLSVL.

This chain joins TRBV7-2 and TRBJ2-7; D gene ambiguous. Germline V gene data show CDR1 as SGHTA and CDR2 as FQGNSA. The CDR3 covers 12 residues. The V gene lost 5 bases and the J gene lost 2 bases, with 7 bases spanning the gap. The CDR3 DNA reads as TGTGCCAGCAGCCCTGGTCCCTACGAGCAGTACTTC. This sequence encodes CASSPGPYEQYF. Drawing the rest from reference TRBV7-2 and TRBJ2-7, the complete variable domain is GAGVSQSPSNKVTEKGKDVELRCDPISGHTALYWYRQSLGQGLEFLIYFQGNSAPDKSGLPSDRFSAERTGGSVSTLTIQRTQQEDSAVYLCASSPGPYEQYFGPGTRLTVT.

This sequence joins TRBV11-3 and TRBJ2-6, with D possibly called TRBD1 or TRBD2 (5 bases each). Germline CDR1 is SGHNT and CDR2 is YENEEA. Deletions cut 4 bases from V and 0 bases from J, with 22 bases between. CDR3 length: 20 residues. The CDR3 here is CASSSPPGTQRSSGANVLTF. The CDR3 nucleotides are TGTGCCAGCAGCTCTCCCCCAGGGACCCAGCGTAGCTCTGGGGCCAACGTCCTGACTTTC.

Comment on this clone: A single base is all that separates this from a far larger clone, so a read error is likely. The sample contains more than one DNA sequence encoding this CDR3. The V call is TRBV5-4, the J call TRBJ2-5; TRBD1 aligns across 7 bases. Per germline, CDR1 SGHNT and CDR2 YYREEE (reference sequence). The ends lost 4 bases at V and 2 bases at J; junction bases unmatched: 2. The CDR3 spans 13 residues. Here the CDR3 reads CASSPGQQETQYF. For the CDR3, the DNA is TGTGCCAGCAGCCCGGGACAGCAAGAGACCCAGTACTTC.